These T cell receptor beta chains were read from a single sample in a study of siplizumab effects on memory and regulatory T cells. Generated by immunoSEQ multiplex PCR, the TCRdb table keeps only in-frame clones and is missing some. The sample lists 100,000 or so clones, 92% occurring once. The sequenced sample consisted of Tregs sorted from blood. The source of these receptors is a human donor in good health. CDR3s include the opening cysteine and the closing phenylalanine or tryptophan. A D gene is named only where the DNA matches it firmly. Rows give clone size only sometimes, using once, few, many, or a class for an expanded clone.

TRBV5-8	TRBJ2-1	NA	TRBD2	TGTGCCAGCAGCGTAGCCGGGACTAGTAGCGATGAGCAGTTCTTC	CASSVAGTSSDEQFF
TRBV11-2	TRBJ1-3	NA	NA	TGTGCCAGCGGCCTAGGGGACTCTGGAAACACCATATATTTT	CASGLGDSGNTIYF
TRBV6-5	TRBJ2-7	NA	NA	TGTGCCAGCAGTAGGGTCGGGGAGCAGTACTTC	CASSRVGEQYF
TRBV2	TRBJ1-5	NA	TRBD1	TGTGCCAGCACCAGGACAGGGAATCAGCCCCAGCATTTT	CASTRTGNQPQHF
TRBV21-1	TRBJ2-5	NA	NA	TGTGCCAGCAGCGGACATGTCCTAGCGGGAGGTCGAGAGACCCAGTACTTC	CASSGHVLAGGRETQYF
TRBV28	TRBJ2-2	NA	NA	TGTGCCAGCAGTTTAAGGCAGGGGGGAAACACCGGGGAGCTGTTTTTT	CASSLRQGGNTGELFF
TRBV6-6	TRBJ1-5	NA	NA	TGTGCCAGCAGTTACTCAAGGACACTACTCAATCAGCCCCAGCATTTT	CASSYSRTLLNQPQHF
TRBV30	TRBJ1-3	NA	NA	TGTGCCTGGAGTACAGGACGCATCTCTGGAAACACCATATATTTT	CAWSTGRISGNTIYF
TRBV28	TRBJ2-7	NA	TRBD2	TGTGCCAGCAGTTTCGCCGGGGGGGGCGAGCAGTACTTC	CASSFAGGGEQYF
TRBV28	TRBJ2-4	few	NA	TGTGCCAGCAGTTTAGCGGGAGCCAAAAACATTCAGTACTTC	CASSLAGAKNIQYF
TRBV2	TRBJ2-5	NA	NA	TGTGCCAGCAGGACGGTTGTGGGAGAGACCCAGTACTTC	CASRTVVGETQYF
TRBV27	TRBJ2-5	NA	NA	TGTGCCAGCAGTTTATCGACAGGTGTTAGTTTCCAGTACTTC	CASSLSTGVSFQYF